This T cell receptor beta chain appears in the sequencing data of a study of shared clonotypes between healthy human individuals. Germline CDR1 is SEHNR and CDR2 is FQNEAQ (reference sequence). This CDR3 is built from 17 residues. V lost 2 bases, J lost 0 bases, and 13 bases lay in between. Study results and limitations: Incompleteness in sorted-subset sequencing, despite large depth, was shown by rarefaction. Estimated richness values were generally larger in naive subsets than in memory subsets. Donor clonotype sharing was expected to depend on sequencing depth.

On this clone: What it binds is unknown.

The repertoire was sequenced with immunoSEQ multiplex PCR; TCRdb's copy has only in-frame clones and lacks some. The sample includes more than 1,200,000 clones, 98% of them seen just once. Material for sequencing was naive CD4+ T cells sorted from blood. Subset: CD45RA+ positively selected. The chain employs TRBV7-9 and TRBJ2-2; D gene uncertain. The sequence was collected from a man aged 25 to 45 in good health. CDR3 loop: CASSLHLALANTGELFF. CDR3 coding DNA: TGTGCCAGCAGCTTACATTTGGCACTCGCGAACACCGGGGAGCTGTTTTTT.